This is a list of T cell receptor beta chains from one sample in a study of identical twins. MiXCR, run by TCRdb on the 5' RACE reads, gives a single entry per CDR3 protein. The sample contains 690,000 or so distinct CDR3 sequences, over 5% of which appear only once. The sample taken for sequencing was naive T cells sorted from blood. The receptors derive from a man between 18 and 35 years old in good health. The CDR3 runs from the conserved cysteine through the conserved F or W. The D gene is left open where the match is weak. Clone size is stated in some rows and not others, as once, few, many or a class when expanded.

>TRBD2|TRBV20-1|13|many|TRBJ2-5
TGCAGTGCACCCCTAGCGGGAGTCGAGACCCAGTACTTC
CSAPLAGVETQYF
>-|TRBV3-1|17|few|TRBJ2-3
TGTGCCAGCAGCCAAGACGGGACCCAACGCCCACAAGATACGCAGTATTTT
CASSQDGTQRPQDTQYF
>-|TRBV7-2|15|many|TRBJ2-3
TGTGCCAGCAGCTTAGTATATCCGCCCCCAGATACGCAGTATTTT
CASSLVYPPPDTQYF
>-|TRBV20-1|10|many|TRBJ1-2
TGCAGCTTAGGGGGAGATGGCTACACCTTC
CSLGGDGYTF
>-|TRBV6-1|15|few|TRBJ2-3
TGTGCCAGCCATCCTCGGCGGACTAGCACAGATACGCAGTATTTT
CASHPRRTSTDTQYF
>TRBD2|TRBV20-1|17|many|TRBJ2-4
TGCAGTGCTAGAGATCGACTAGCGGGAGAGGTGGTTGACATTCAGTACTTC
CSARDRLAGEVVDIQYF
>-|TRBV7-6|12|few|TRBJ1-2
TGTGCCAGCAGCTCCCGGGGGGTTGGCTACACCTTC
CASSSRGVGYTF
>-|TRBV7-2|17|many|TRBJ2-3
TGTGCCAGCAGCTTAGGGGTCAGGGGAGGAAGCACAGATACGCAGTATTTT
CASSLGVRGGSTDTQYF
>-|TRBV7-2|17|-|TRBJ2-7
TGTGCCAGCAGCTCCCCGCGAGGTAGCGGCCCAGTAGGCGAGCAGTACTTC
CASSSPRGSGPVGEQYF
>TRBD1|TRBV15|15|few|TRBJ2-5
TGTGCCACCAGCAGCACAGGGGGTGGTGGGGAGACCCAGTACTTC
CATSSTGGGGETQYF
>-|TRBV29-1|16|many|TRBJ2-1
TGCAGCGTTCAACCCACAGGGGGGGCTTCCTACAATGAGCAGTTCTTC
CSVQPTGGASYNEQFF
>-|TRBV27|16|few|TRBJ1-1
TGTGCCAGCAGTTTAGTGGGCGGAACTAGGAACACTGAAGCTTTCTTT
CASSLVGGTRNTEAFF
>TRBD1|TRBV7-8|16|-|TRBJ1-2
TGTGCCAGCAGCTTATTTAGGGACAGGGTGGAGAAGGGCTACACCTTC
CASSLFRDRVEKGYTF
>-|TRBV7-6|17|few|TRBJ2-1
TGTGCCAGCAGCTTAGGGGGGGGGCGGACAGGCCACAATGAGCAGTTCTTC
CASSLGGGRTGHNEQFF
>TRBD1|TRBV19|15|-|TRBJ1-1
TGTGCCAGTACACAGGGGGTTCGCCTGAACACTGAAGCTTTCTTT
CASTQGVRLNTEAFF
>-|TRBV29-1|13|-|TRBJ1-1
TGCAGCGTCCTGGGGGACATTCCCTCTGAAGCTTTCTTT
CSVLGDIPSEAFF
>TRBD1|TRBV18|14|-|TRBJ2-1
TGTGCCAGCTCACCTTCACAGGGGGCAAATGAGCAGTTCTTC
CASSPSQGANEQFF